This T cell receptor (beta chain) was found in a study of T cells in Graves' hyperthyroidism and ophthalmopathy (dated by TCRdb to about 2019). At the level of the whole study: Peripheral blood was collected at initial diagnosis, before any treatment. The 80 to 100 discovery patients were randomly divided into training and test sets at a 7:3 ratio. The paper describes TCR Vbeta CDR3 sequencing of fewer than 150 peripheral blood samples, made up of fewer than 50 ophthalmopathy patients, 70 to 75 hyperthyroidism patients and roughly 17 progressor patients. Whether ophthalmopathy could be predicted prospectively was tested in an independent validation cohort made up of under 20 hyperthyroidism patients plus 17 patients who later progressed to ophthalmopathy. Thyroid tissue and blood T-cell repertoires from about six Graves' hyperthyroidism patients were also compared in the study. Following sampling, methimazole starting at 30 mg daily was given to hyperthyroidism patients, and high-dose intravenous methylprednisolone was given to ophthalmopathy patients. A discovery cohort of approximately 97 patients, 43 with Graves' ophthalmopathy and under 60 with stable Graves' hyperthyroidism, was used to find distinguishing TCR V-J signatures. Study-wide conclusions, independent of this receptor: A model built on a 13 V-J signature distinguished ophthalmopathy from stable hyperthyroidism, reaching about 88% sensitivity and 81.08% specificity in cross-validation and 80%/75% in testing. No statistical method was used to set the sample size in advance, and investigators knew the group allocation. Most expanded thyroid clonotypes (frequency above 0.001) were also detected in blood, suggesting blood repertoires may reflect thyroid immune responses. In validation, the model predicted progression to ophthalmopathy a median of about 6.5 months before onset, with around 70% sensitivity and roughly 72% specificity.

CDR1 ENHRY and CDR2 SYGVKD were looked up in the germline V gene. A distance of 10 bases separates the germline ends of V and J, which lose 10 bases and 3 bases respectively. The CDR3 goes from the cysteine to the phenylalanine over 11 residues. Just CDR3 DNA is preserved here, 33 bases in frame from base 1. The TCR beta CDR3 regions were amplified from RNA transcripts. The TCR CDR3 was subjected to a first round of RT-PCR using the HTBI primer set and the Qiagen OneStep RT-PCR kit. Libraries were constructed in a second round of multiplex PCR, after which size selection and purification were carried out. Sequencing of the libraries was done on an Illumina HiSeq2000 using paired-end 100 bp reads. The paper's data handling went like this. SOAPnuke was used to process the raw data, throwing out any read that contained adapters or uncalled bases, had a mean Phred below 15, or lacked an exact constant-primer or identifier match. High-quality paired reads were merged using COPE v1.2.5, and each unique nucleotide sequence was defined as a clonotype. Clonotypes were aligned to IMGT TRBV, TRBD and TRBJ reference segments using MiTCR v1.1. The analysis included only V-J combinations with a frequency above 0.0001, which together covered 99% to 99.2% of the repertoires. A TCS score was defined as the ratio of F50 (clonal expansion) to E x V (chaos), with BLOSUM62-based TCRdist applied between CDR3 peptides within each V-J. Welch's t-statistics and random forest reduced roughly 530 V-J features to about 13, which were used in a naive Bayes classifier (R e1071). In TCRdb, the public reads were trimmed at Q25 with fastp and aligned with MiXCR, with productive beta chains retained. Entries are consolidated by CDR3 protein sequence, retaining the most common genes and DNA. It is TCRdb's table, rather than the study itself, that gives the V and J calls and clone size. The sample records roughly 500,000 distinct CDR3 sequences, roughly 24% of which are singletons. The biggest ten clones account for roughly 10% of the sample.

Ophthalmopathy patients had moderately to severely active disease, Clinical Activity Score of at least 3, NOSPECS grade of at least 4, and duration under 3 months. The study excluded patients with uncontrolled infections, other autoimmune diseases, pregnancy or lactation. Diagnoses were established on the basis of clinical symptoms, serum thyroxine and TRAb, thyroid ultrasound, and orbital computed tomography. PBMCs were separated from approximately 9.9 ml of fresh peripheral blood using Ficoll-Paque density gradient centrifugation. Trizol reagent was used to extract total RNA, and RNA quality was then checked on an Agilent 2100 Bioanalyzer. Remarks on this clonotype: Its antigen is unknown. Base qualities are not recorded, but no much larger clone differs from it by a single base.

Sequencing was performed on blood. The sequence links TRBV10-3 to TRBJ2-7; no D gene can be assigned with confidence. This TCR was sampled from a woman aged 30 to 39 with Graves' ophthalmopathy. Read as DNA, the sequence is TGTGCCAGCGACGACAACTACGAGCAGTACTTC. This sequence encodes CASDDNYEQYF.